This T cell receptor beta chain was identified in a study of metastatic and nonmetastatic thyroid tumors. Germline assignment: CDR1 KGHSH and CDR2 LQKENI. The CDR3 length is 15 residues. J was trimmed by 7 bases and V by 2 bases; bases with no gene match: 9. TCRdb re-called the PCR reads via MiXCR. The repertoire holds approximately 42,000 clones, with roughly 24% as singletons. Among the patients, none had received any treatment before thyroid surgery. Study-level results: Malignant thyroid tumors reportedly had TCR beta diversity that was significantly higher than in benign nodules, in blood and tumor.

This clone has at least ten counts. Its matching antigen is unknown. The chain links TRBV18 to TRBJ2-7; 9 bases agree with TRBD2. The sample comprised tumor tissue. This sequence originates from a female donor with papillary thyroid cancer or a benign thyroid nodule (not recorded which). Some clones in this sample may be carry-over from other donors' samples. The CDR3, as DNA: TGTGCCAGCTCACCAGGAGAGAGCGGGGGGTCGGAGCAGTACTTC. Translating gives CASSPGESGGSEQYF.